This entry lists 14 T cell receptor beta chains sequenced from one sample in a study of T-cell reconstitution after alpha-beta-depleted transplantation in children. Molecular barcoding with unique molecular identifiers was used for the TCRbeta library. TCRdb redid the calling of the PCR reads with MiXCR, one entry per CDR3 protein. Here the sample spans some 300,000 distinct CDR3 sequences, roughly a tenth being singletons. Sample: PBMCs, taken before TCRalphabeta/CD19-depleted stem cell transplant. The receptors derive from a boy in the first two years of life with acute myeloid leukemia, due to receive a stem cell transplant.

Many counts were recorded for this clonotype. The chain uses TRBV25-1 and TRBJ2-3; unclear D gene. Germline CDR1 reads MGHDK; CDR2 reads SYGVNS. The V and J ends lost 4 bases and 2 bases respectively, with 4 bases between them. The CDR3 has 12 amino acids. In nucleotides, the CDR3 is TGTGCCAGCAGTGGGGACACAGATACGCAGTATTTT. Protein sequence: CASSGDTDTQYF.

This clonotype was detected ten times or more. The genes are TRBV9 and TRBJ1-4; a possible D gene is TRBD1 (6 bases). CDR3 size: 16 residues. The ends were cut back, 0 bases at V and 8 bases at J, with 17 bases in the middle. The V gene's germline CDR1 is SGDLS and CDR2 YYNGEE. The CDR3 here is CASSVAGAEAREKLFF. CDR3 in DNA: TGTGCCAGCAGCGTAGCAGGGGCAGAGGCCCGGGAAAAACTGTTTTTT.

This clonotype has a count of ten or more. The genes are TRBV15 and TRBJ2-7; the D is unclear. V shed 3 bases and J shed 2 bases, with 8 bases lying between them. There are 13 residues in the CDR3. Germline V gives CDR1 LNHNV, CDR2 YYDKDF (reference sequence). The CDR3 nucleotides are TGTGCCACCAGCAGCTCCGACCCCTACGAGCAGTACTTC. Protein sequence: CATSSSDPYEQYF.

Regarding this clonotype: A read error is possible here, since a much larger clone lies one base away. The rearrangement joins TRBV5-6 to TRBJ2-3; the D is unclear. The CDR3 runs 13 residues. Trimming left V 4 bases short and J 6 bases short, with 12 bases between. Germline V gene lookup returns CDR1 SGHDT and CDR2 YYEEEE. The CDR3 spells CASSQAVPDTQYF. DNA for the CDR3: TGTGCCAGCAGCCAAGCAGTCCCCGATACGCAGTATTTT.

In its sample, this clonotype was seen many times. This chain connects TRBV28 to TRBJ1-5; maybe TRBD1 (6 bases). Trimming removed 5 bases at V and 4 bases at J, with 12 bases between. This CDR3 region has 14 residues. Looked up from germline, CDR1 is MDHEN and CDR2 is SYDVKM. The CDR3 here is CASSPDRLNQPQHF. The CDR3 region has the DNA TGTGCCAGCAGTCCTGACAGGTTAAATCAGCCCCAGCATTTT.

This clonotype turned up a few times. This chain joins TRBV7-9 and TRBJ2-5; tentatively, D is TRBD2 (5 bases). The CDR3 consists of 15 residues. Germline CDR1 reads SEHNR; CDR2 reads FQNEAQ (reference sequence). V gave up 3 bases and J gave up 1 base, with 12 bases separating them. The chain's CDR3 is CASSFPAGVQETQYF. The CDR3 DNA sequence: TGTGCCAGCAGCTTTCCTGCGGGCGTCCAAGAGACCCAGTACTTC. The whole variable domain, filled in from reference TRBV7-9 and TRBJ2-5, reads DTGVSQNPRHKITKRGQNVTFRCDPISEHNRLYWYRQTLGQGPEFLTYFQNEAQLEKSRLLSDRFSAERPKGSFSTLEIQRTEQGDSAMYLCASSFPAGVQETQYFGPGTRLLVL.

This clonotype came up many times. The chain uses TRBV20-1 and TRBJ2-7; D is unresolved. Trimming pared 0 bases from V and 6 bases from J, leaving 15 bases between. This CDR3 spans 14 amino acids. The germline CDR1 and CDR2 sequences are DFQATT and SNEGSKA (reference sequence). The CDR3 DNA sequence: TGCAGTGCTAGAGATTTGCGAGCCCCGGGCGAGCAGTACTTC. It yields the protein CSARDLRAPGEQYF.

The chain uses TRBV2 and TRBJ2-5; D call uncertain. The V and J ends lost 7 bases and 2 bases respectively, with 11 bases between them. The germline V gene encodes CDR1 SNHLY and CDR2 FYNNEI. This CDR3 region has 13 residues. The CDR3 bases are TGTGCCAGCAATCTGAGCCTTCAAGAGACCCAGTACTTC. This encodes CASNLSLQETQYF.

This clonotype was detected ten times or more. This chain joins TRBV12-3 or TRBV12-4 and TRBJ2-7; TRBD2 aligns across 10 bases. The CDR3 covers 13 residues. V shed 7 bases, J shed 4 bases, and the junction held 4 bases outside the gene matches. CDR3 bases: TGTGCCAGCACCCCTAGCGGGAGTTACGAGCAGTACTTC. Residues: CASTPSGSYEQYF.

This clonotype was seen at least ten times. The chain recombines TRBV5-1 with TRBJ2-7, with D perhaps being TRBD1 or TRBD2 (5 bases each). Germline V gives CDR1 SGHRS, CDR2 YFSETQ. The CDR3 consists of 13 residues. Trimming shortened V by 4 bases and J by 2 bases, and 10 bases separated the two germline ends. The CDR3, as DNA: TGCGCCAGCAGCGGGGACGTAGCCTACGAGCAGTACTTC. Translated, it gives CASSGDVAYEQYF.

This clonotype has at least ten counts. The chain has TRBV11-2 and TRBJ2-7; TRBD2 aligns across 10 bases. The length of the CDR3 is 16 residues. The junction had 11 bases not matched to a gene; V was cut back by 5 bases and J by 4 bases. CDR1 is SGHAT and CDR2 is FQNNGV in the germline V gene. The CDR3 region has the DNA TGTGCCAGCAGCCTAGGGCCTAGCGGGAGATGGTACGAGCAGTACTTC. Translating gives CASSLGPSGRWYEQYF.

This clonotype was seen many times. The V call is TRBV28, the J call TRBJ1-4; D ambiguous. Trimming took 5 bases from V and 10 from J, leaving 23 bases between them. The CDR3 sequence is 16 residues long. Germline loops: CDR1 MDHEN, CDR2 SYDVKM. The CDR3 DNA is TGTGCCAGCAGTCCCGGATTGAGACCCTTAGCCGGAAAACTGTTTTTT. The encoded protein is CASSPGLRPLAGKLFF.

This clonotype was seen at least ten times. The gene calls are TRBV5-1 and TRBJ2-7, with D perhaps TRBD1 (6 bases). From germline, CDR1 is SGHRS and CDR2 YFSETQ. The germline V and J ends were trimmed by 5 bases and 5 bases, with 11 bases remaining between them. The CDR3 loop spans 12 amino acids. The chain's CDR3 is CASSSRQDEQYF. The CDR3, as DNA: TGCGCCAGCAGTTCTAGACAGGACGAGCAGTACTTC.

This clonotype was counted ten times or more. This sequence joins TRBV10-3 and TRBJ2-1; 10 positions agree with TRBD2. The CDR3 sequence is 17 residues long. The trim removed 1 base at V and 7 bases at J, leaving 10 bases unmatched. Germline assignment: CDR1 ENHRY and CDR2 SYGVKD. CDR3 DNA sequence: TGTGCCATCAGTGAGTGGCAACGAGGACTAGCGGATAATGAGCAGTTCTTC. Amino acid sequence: CAISEWQRGLADNEQFF.